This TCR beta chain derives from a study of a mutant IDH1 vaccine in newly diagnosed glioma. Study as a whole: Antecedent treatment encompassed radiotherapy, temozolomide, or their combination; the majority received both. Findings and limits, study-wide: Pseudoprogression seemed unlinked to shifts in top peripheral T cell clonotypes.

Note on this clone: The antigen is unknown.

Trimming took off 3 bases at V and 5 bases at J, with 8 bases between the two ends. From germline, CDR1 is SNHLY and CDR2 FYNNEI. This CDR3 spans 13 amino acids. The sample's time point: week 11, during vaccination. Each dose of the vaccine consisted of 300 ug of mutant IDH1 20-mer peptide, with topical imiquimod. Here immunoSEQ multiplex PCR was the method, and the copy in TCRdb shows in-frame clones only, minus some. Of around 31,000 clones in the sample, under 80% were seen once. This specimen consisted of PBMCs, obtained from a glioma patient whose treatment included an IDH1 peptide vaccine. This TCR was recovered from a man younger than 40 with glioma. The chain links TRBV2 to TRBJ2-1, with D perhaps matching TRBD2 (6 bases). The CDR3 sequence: CASSEERDNEQFF. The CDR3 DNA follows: TGTGCCAGCAGTGAGGAGCGGGACAATGAGCAGTTCTTC.